What follows is one T cell receptor (beta chain) and its context. V gave up 5 bases and J gave up 4 bases; unmatched junction bases: 8. CDR3 length equals 16 residues. The germline V gene encodes CDR1 MNHNS and CDR2 SASEGT. Generated by immunoSEQ multiplex PCR, the TCRdb table keeps only in-frame clones and is missing some. The top ten hold roughly 1% of the sample, which has a few hundred thousand clones, approximately 84% seen once. The data derive from a study of blood T cell repertoires in COVID-19. Study in general: Sites across the United States, Italy and Spain contributed samples from acute and convalescent COVID-19.

Sequencing was done on a sample of PBMCs or T cells enriched from blood (not recorded which). The source is a woman in her twenties or thirties who had recovered from COVID-19. The V gene is TRBV6-1, the J gene TRBJ2-7; 13 bases fit TRBD2. CDR3 nucleotides: TGTGCCAGCAGTAAAGTCCCGGGACTAGCGGGGTACGAGCAGTACTTC. Protein product: CASSKVPGLAGYEQYF.